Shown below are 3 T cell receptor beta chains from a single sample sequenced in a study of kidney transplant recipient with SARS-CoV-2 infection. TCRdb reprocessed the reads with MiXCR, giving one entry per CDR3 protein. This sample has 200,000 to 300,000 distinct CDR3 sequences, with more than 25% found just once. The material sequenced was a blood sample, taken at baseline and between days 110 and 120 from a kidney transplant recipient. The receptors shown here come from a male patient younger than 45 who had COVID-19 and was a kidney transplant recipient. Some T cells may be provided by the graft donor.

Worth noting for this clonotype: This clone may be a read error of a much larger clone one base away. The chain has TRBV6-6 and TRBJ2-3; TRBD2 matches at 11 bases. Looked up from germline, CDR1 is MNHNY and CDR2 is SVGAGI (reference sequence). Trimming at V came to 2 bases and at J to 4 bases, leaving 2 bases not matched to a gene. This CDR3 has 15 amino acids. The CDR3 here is CASSYTSGGPDTQYF. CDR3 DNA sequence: TGTGCCAGCAGTTACACTAGCGGGGGCCCAGATACGCAGTATTTT.

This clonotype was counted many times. The CDR3 DNA is TGTGCCAGCAGACTACAGGTAGCTACAGTCATGCAAGATACGCAGTATTTT. This gives the protein CASRLQVATVMQDTQYF. The chain couples TRBV21-1 to TRBJ2-3; TRBD1, the table's D call, was not compared with the DNA. TRBV21-1 is labeled a pseudogene. CDR3 size: 17 residues.

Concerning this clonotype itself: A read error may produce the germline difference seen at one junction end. The CDR3 spells CANSSISPISIRTEAFF. The CDR3 DNA is TGTGCCAACAGCTCTATTAGTCCCATTTCAATTCGCACTGAAGCTTTCTTT. The chain carries TRBV3-1 and TRBJ1-1; D gene uncertain. This CDR3 comprises 17 residues. The germline gives CDR1 LGHDT, CDR2 YNNKEL (reference sequence). Full variable domain (outside the CDR3, taken from reference TRBV3-1 and TRBJ1-1): DTAVSQTPKYLVTQMGNDKSIKCEQNLGHDTMYWYKQDSKKFLKIMFSYNNKELIINETVPNRFSPKSPDKAHLNLHINSLELGDSAVYFCANSSISPISIRTEAFFGQGTRLTVV.